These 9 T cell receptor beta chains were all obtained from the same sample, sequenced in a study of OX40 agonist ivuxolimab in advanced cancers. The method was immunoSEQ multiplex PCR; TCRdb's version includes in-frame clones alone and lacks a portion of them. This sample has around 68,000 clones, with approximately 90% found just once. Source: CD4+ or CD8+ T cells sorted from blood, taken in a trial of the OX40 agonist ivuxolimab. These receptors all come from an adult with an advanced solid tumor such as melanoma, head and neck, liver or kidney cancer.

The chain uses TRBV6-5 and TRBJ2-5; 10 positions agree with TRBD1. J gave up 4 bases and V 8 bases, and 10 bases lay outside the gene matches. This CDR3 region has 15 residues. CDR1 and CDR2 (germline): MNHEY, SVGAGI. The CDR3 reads CASGPGQGSGETQYF. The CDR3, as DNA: TGTGCCAGCGGCCCGGGACAGGGGTCCGGAGAGACCCAGTACTTC.

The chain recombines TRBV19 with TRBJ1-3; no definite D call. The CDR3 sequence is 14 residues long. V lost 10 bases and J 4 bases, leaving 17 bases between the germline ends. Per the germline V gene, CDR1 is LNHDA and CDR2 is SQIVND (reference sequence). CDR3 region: CATLGNLVGNTIYF. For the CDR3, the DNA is TGTGCCACTCTAGGGAACCTCGTCGGAAACACCATATATTTT.

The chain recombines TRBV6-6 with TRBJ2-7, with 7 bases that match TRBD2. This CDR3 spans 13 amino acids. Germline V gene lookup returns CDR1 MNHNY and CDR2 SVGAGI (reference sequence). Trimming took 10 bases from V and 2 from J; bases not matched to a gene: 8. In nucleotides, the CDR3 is TGTGCCATTTCGACGGGGGGAGCCTACGAGCAGTACTTC. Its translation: CAISTGGAYEQYF.

The CDR3 nucleotides read TGTGCCAGCAGCCGACAGCGATCCTACAATGAGCAGTTCTTC. Its protein is CASSRQRSYNEQFF. The chain combines TRBV11-2 with TRBJ2-1; D is perhaps TRBD1 (5 bases). The CDR3 consists of 14 residues. V lost 5 bases to trimming and J lost 1 base, with 9 bases between them. Germline CDR1 is SGHAT and CDR2 is FQNNGV.

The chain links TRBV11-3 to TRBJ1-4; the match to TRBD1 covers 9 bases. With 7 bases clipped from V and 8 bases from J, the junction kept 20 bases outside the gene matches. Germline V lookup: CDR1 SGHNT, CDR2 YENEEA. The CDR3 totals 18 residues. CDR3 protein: CASNLPHPRDREREKLFF. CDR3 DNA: TGTGCCAGCAACCTTCCACACCCTCGGGACAGGGAGCGAGAAAAACTGTTTTTT.

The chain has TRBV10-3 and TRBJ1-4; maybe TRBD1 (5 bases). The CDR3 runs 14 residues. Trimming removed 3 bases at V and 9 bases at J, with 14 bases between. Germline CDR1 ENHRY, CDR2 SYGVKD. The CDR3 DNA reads TGTGCCATCAGTGACTGGACCGGGGACCAAAAACTGTTTTTT. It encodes CAISDWTGDQKLFF.

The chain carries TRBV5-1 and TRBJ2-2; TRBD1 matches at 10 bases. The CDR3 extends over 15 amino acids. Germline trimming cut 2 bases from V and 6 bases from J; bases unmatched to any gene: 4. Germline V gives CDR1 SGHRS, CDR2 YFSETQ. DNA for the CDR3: TGCGCCAGCAGCTTAGGGACAGGGGTACCCGGGGAGCTGTTTTTT. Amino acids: CASSLGTGVPGELFF. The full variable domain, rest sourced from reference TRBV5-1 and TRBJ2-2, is KAGVTQTPRYLIKTRGQQVTLSCSPISGHRSVSWYQQTPGQGLQFLFEYFSETQRNKGNFPGRFSGRQFSNSRSEMNVSTLELGDSALYLCASSLGTGVPGELFFGEGSRLTVL.

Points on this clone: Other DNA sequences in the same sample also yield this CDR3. For the CDR3, the DNA is TGTGCCACCAGCAGGGAAGACAGGGGCTATGGCTACACCTTC. It yields the protein CATSREDRGYGYTF. J is TRBJ1-2 and V is TRBV15, with 8 bases matching TRBD1. The CDR3 consists of 14 residues. The germline CDR1 and CDR2 sequences are LNHNV and YYDKDF (reference sequence). V shed 3 bases, J shed 4 bases, and the junction held 4 bases outside the gene matches.

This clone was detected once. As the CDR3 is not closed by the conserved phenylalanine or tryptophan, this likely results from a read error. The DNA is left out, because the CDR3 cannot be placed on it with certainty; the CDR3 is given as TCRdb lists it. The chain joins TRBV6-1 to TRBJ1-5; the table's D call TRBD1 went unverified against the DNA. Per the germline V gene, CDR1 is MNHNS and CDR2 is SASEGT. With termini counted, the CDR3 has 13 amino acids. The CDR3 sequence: CASSEILTGMISV.